The next 27 T cell receptor beta chains were all read from a single sample in a study of CD4+ T cells in melanoma. TCRdb's copy holds only in-frame clones and misses some; the assay was immunoSEQ multiplex PCR. The profile shows more than 15,000 clones, roughly 80% of them singletons. The specimen sequenced was cells from a culture (not recorded whether cultured in vitro). The receptors shown here come from a human donor with melanoma.

The chain carries TRBV30 and TRBJ1-1; 10 bases align to TRBD1. The trim removed 5 bases at V and 3 bases at J, leaving 3 bases unmatched. The CDR3 is 13 residues long. In germline, CDR1 is GTSNPN, CDR2 SVGIG (reference sequence). CDR3 loop: CAWSGQGDTEAFF. The CDR3 coding sequence is TGTGCCTGGTCCGGACAGGGGGACACTGAAGCTTTCTTT.

Regarding this clone: The same CDR3 is also encoded by other DNA sequences in this sample. The chain combines TRBV5-1 with TRBJ1-2; D not resolved. The CDR3 is made up of 14 amino acids. Germline lookup yields CDR1 SGHRS and CDR2 YFSETQ. V lost 0 bases, J lost 7 bases, and 13 bases lay in between. In DNA, the CDR3 is TGCGCCAGCAGCTTGGGTGACCGGGCCGGTGGCTACACCTTC. This codes for CASSLGDRAGGYTF.

V usage is TRBV29-1 and J usage is TRBJ1-1; D not resolved. Trimming took off 7 bases at V and 0 bases at J, with 9 bases between the two ends. The CDR3 runs to 12 residues. From germline, CDR1 is SQVTM and CDR2 ANQGSEA. The CDR3, as DNA: TGCAGCGCGGGCCGCATGAACACTGAAGCTTTCTTT. It encodes CSAGRMNTEAFF.

V and J are TRBV9 and TRBJ1-6; D unresolved. Looked up from germline, CDR1 is SGDLS and CDR2 is YYNGEE. The CDR3 is made up of 13 amino acids. V lost 1 base to trimming and J lost 5 bases, with 4 bases between them. The CDR3 spells CASSVTDNSPLHF. The CDR3 coding sequence is TGTGCCAGCAGCGTAACAGATAATTCACCCCTCCACTTT.

V and J are TRBV5-1 and TRBJ2-2; D may be TRBD1 or TRBD2 (5 bases each). CDR1 and CDR2 (germline): SGHRS, YFSETQ. V lost 1 base and J 4 bases, leaving 11 bases between the germline ends. The CDR3 has 15 residues. The CDR3 here is CASSLPERGTGELFF. The CDR3, as DNA: TGCGCCAGCAGCTTGCCCGAGAGGGGCACCGGGGAGCTGTTTTTT.

This chain joins TRBV6-5 and TRBJ2-3; D call uncertain. Trimming shortened V by 5 bases and J by 2 bases, and 8 bases separated the two germline ends. The CDR3 runs 13 residues. CDR1 and CDR2 (germline): MNHEY, SVGAGI. The CDR3 bases are TGTGCCAGCAGTACCTGGATCACAGATACGCAGTATTTT. Its protein is CASSTWITDTQYF.

This clone is labeled as medium-sized. The genes are TRBV7-9 and TRBJ1-6; 10 bases map to TRBD1. Germline V CDR1 and CDR2: SEHNR, FQNEAQ (reference sequence). V lost 4 bases, J lost 3 bases, and 3 bases stayed unmatched. The CDR3 consists of 16 residues. CDR3 DNA: TGTGCCAGCAGCTCGGGACAGGGGTTCTATAATTCACCCCTCCACTTT. It encodes CASSSGQGFYNSPLHF.

Comments on this clone: Other DNA sequences from this sample encode an identical CDR3 as well. The J gene is TRBJ2-5, the V gene TRBV7-3, with D possibly being TRBD1 (6 bases). The CDR3 totals 14 residues. Germline V gene data show CDR1 as SGHTA and CDR2 as FQGTGA. V lost 5 bases and J 1 base, leaving 11 bases between the germline ends. CDR3 nucleotide sequence: TGTGCCAGCAGCCCAACAGGGCTCCAAGAGACCCAGTACTTC. Protein sequence: CASSPTGLQETQYF.

The chain has TRBV2 and TRBJ2-1; D is unresolved. The germline V gene encodes CDR1 SNHLY and CDR2 FYNNEI. This CDR3 spans 11 amino acids. Trimming shortened V by 11 bases and J by 4 bases, and 9 bases separated the two germline ends. CDR3 nucleotides: TGTGCCTCGACCCAATACAATGAGCAGTTCTTC. Encoded protein: CASTQYNEQFF.

The chain's CDR3 is CATREWGVGSPLHF. In nucleotides, the CDR3 is TGTGCCACCCGAGAGTGGGGGGTAGGCTCACCCCTCCACTTT. The chain uses TRBV6-5 and TRBJ1-6; possible D gene TRBD1, 5 bases. The germline V gene encodes CDR1 MNHEY and CDR2 SVGAGI. V lost 10 bases, J lost 10 bases, and 20 bases lay in between. The CDR3 has 14 amino acids.

The CDR3 DNA is TGTGCCAGCAGTTTACAAGCCAGCATGAACACTGAAGCTTTCTTT. This translates into CASSLQASMNTEAFF. This rearrangement joins TRBV27 to TRBJ1-1; D ambiguous. This CDR3 contains 15 residues. Germline V gene lookup returns CDR1 MNHEY and CDR2 SMNVEV (reference sequence). Trimming pared 2 bases from V and 0 bases from J, leaving 10 bases between.

The rearrangement uses TRBV2 and TRBJ1-1; D is unclear. Germline V gene data show CDR1 as SNHLY and CDR2 as FYNNEI. V lost 11 bases and J 5 bases, leaving 15 bases between the germline ends. The CDR3 is 12 residues long. The CDR3 region is CALESVRTEAFF. Here the CDR3 DNA reads TGTGCCCTGGAGAGCGTCCGGACTGAAGCTTTCTTT.

The chain couples TRBV9 to TRBJ1-3, with D unclear. Germline V gene sequence: CDR1 SGDLS, CDR2 YYNGEE. The CDR3 runs to 14 residues. The V end lost 3 bases, the J end lost 0 bases, and 7 bases lay between the germline ends. CDR3 region: CASSAGTSGNTIYF. Written as DNA, the CDR3 is TGTGCCAGCAGCGCGGGCACCTCTGGAAACACCATATATTTT.

The chain uses TRBV5-1 and TRBJ1-2, with 12 bases identical to TRBD1. The CDR3 consists of 14 residues. Trimming removed 4 bases from V and 4 bases from J; junction bases left unmatched: 2. Per germline, CDR1 SGHRS and CDR2 YFSETQ. The CDR3 spells CASSGTGGRYGYTF. In DNA, the CDR3 is TGCGCCAGCAGCGGGACAGGGGGCCGCTATGGCTACACCTTC. The full variable domain, completed using reference TRBV5-1 and TRBJ1-2, is KAGVTQTPRYLIKTRGQQVTLSCSPISGHRSVSWYQQTPGQGLQFLFEYFSETQRNKGNFPGRFSGRQFSNSRSEMNVSTLELGDSALYLCASSGTGGRYGYTFGSGTRLTVV.

This clone turned up a few times. The chain recombines TRBV7-2 with TRBJ1-2; TRBD1 is a possible D gene (6 bases). Germline V lookup: CDR1 SGHTA, CDR2 FQGNSA. This CDR3 is built from 16 residues. V dropped 5 bases and J dropped 0 bases, with 16 bases sitting between them. The CDR3 loop is CASSLPGHEANYGYTF. In DNA, the CDR3 is TGTGCCAGCAGCCTTCCGGGACATGAGGCTAACTATGGCTACACCTTC.

V is TRBV7-6 and J is TRBJ2-1; D remains ambiguous. CDR3 length equals 14 residues. Trimming pared 2 bases from V and 2 bases from J, leaving 7 bases between. Germline-derived CDR1 and CDR2 are SGHVS and FNYEAQ. The CDR3 nucleotides read TGTGCCAGCAGCTTAAGTGGTCCCTACAATGAGCAGTTCTTC. Its translation: CASSLSGPYNEQFF.

The table lists this clone with a few counts. This chain uses TRBV18 with TRBJ1-1; D is possibly TRBD1 (5 bases). This CDR3 contains 14 residues. Trimming cost V 2 bases and J 3 bases, with 10 bases left between them. The germline V gene encodes CDR1 KGHSH and CDR2 LQKENI. The CDR3 reads CASSPYGADTEAFF. As DNA, the CDR3 is TGTGCCAGCTCACCATACGGGGCCGACACTGAAGCTTTCTTT.

The J gene is TRBJ2-7, the V gene TRBV4-1, with D hard to call. The CDR3 spans 16 residues. With 4 bases removed from V and 1 base from J, the gap between germline ends came to 17 bases. Germline-derived CDR1 and CDR2 are MGHRA and YSYEKL. For the CDR3, the DNA is TGCGCCAGCAGCCCGCGGCCAGGCCAAGAGTCCTACGAGCAGTACTTC. Translated, it gives CASSPRPGQESYEQYF.

This clone was counted between two and nine times. The V gene is TRBV12-5, the J gene TRBJ2-3; weak D call: TRBD2 (6 bases). The CDR3 contains 13 residues. V was pared by 7 bases and J by 4 bases, with 12 bases between. CDR1 is LGHNT and CDR2 is FRNRAP in the germline V gene. The CDR3 region is CASASSGADTQYF. In DNA, the CDR3 is TGTGCTAGTGCATCTTCGGGGGCAGATACGCAGTATTTT.

In its sample, this clone was seen a few times. The V and J genes are TRBV27 and TRBJ2-1, with 8 positions matching TRBD2. This CDR3 contains 14 residues. CDR1 MNHEY and CDR2 SMNVEV come from the germline V gene (reference sequence). The V gene end was trimmed by 11 bases and the J gene end by 2 bases; junction bases not matched to a gene: 8. The DNA for the CDR3 is TGTGCCTGCAAGCGGGGGCGAACCTACAATGAGCAGTTCTTC. Translating gives CACKRGRTYNEQFF.

The rearrangement joins TRBV7-9 to TRBJ2-5, with 10 bases lining up with TRBD2. Germline CDR1 reads SEHNR; CDR2 reads FQNEAQ (reference sequence). The CDR3 sequence is 15 residues long. Unmatched junction bases numbered 4, after V lost 2 bases and J lost 4 bases. CDR3 sequence (DNA): TGTGCCAGCAGCTTAAGTAGCGGGGGGATAGAGACCCAGTACTTC. It translates to CASSLSSGGIETQYF. Together with reference TRBV7-9 and TRBJ2-5, the CDR3 gives the full variable domain: DTGVSQNPRHKITKRGQNVTFRCDPISEHNRLYWYRQTLGQGPEFLTYFQNEAQLEKSRLLSDRFSAERPKGSFSTLEIQRTEQGDSAMYLCASSLSSGGIETQYFGPGTRLLVL.

V is TRBV7-9 and J is TRBJ1-1, with a weak D call TRBD1 (5 bases). This CDR3 has 15 residues. Germline lookup yields CDR1 SEHNR and CDR2 FQNEAQ (reference sequence). The germline V and J ends were trimmed by 6 bases and 1 base, with 15 bases remaining between them. CDR3 nucleotide sequence: TGTGCCAGCAGTCTACTGGCAGGGAAGAACACTGAAGCTTTCTTT. Protein sequence: CASSLLAGKNTEAFF.

This chain uses TRBV6-1 with TRBJ1-3, with TRBD1 as a possible D gene (5 bases). Germline assignment: CDR1 MNHNS and CDR2 SASEGT. V was cut by 7 bases and J by 1 base, with 11 bases left in between. The CDR3 contains 14 residues. The CDR3 DNA sequence: TGTGCCAGCACCCGAGGACATTCTGGAAACACCATATATTTT. Its translation is CASTRGHSGNTIYF.

The V gene is TRBV5-1, the J gene TRBJ1-2, with 9 positions matching TRBD1. V dropped 0 bases and J dropped 4; count of bases not matched to a gene: 4. The CDR3 contains 15 residues. Germline CDR1 reads SGHRS; CDR2 reads YFSETQ. This CDR3 reads CASSLGADRGYGYTF. CDR3 in DNA: TGCGCCAGCAGCTTGGGGGCGGACAGGGGCTATGGCTACACCTTC.

The chain joins TRBV6-1 to TRBJ2-2; D gene uncertain. The CDR3 runs 12 residues. Germline V gene lookup returns CDR1 MNHNS and CDR2 SASEGT. V shed 6 bases and J shed 2 bases, with 4 bases lying between them. Written as DNA, the CDR3 is TGTGCCAGCAGGGAAAACACCGGGGAGCTGTTTTTT. Amino acid sequence: CASRENTGELFF.

V usage is TRBV5-8 and J usage is TRBJ1-5; D call uncertain. From germline, CDR1 is SGHTS and CDR2 YDEGEE. The CDR3 covers 16 residues. The V gene lost 3 bases and the J gene lost 3 bases, with 16 bases spanning the gap. The CDR3 is CASSSLTEIFNQPQHF. In DNA form, the CDR3 reads TGTGCCAGCAGCTCCCTGACCGAGATTTTCAATCAGCCCCAGCATTTT.

The V and J genes are TRBV29-1 and TRBJ2-5; D may be TRBD2 (6 bases). Trimming took 4 bases from V and 1 from J, leaving 13 bases between them. Germline V gives CDR1 SQVTM, CDR2 ANQGSEA. The CDR3 consists of 14 residues. In DNA, the CDR3 is TGCAGCGTTGGGACTATGAACTTCCAAGAGACCCAGTACTTC. Translating gives CSVGTMNFQETQYF. Together with reference TRBV29-1 and TRBJ2-5, the CDR3 gives the full variable domain: SAVISQKPSRDICQRGTSLTIQCQVDSQVTMMFWYRQQPGQSLTLIATANQGSEATYESGFVIDKFPISRPNLTFSTLTVSNMSPEDSSIYLCSVGTMNFQETQYFGPGTRLLVL.